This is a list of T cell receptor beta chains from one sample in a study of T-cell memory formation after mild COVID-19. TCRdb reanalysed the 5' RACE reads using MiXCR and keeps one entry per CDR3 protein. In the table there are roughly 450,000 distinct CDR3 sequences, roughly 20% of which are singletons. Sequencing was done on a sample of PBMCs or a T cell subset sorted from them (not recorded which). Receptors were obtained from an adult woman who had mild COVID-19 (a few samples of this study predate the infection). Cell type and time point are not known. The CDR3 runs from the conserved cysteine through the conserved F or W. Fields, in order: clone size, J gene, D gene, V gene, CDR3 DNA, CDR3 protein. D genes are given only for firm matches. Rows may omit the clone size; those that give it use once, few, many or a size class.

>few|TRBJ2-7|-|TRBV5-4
TGTGCCAGCAGTCCTCATCCTACCTCCTACGAGCAGTACTTC
CASSPHPTSYEQYF
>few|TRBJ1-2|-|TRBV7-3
TGTGCCAGCAGCTTAACCCCCCAGACGGGAGCCCTGGATGGCTACACCTTC
CASSLTPQTGALDGYTF
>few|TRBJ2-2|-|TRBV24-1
TGTGCCACCAGTTCCCGGGACACGGATAAGGACGGGGAGCTGTTTTTT
CATSSRDTDKDGELFF
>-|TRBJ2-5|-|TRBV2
TGTGCCAGGACCGGGGTCCTTGAGACCCAGTACTTC
CARTGVLETQYF
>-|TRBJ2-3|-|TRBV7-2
TGTGCCAGCAGCCCCTCGCTCGGGGGAACAGATACGCAGTATTTT
CASSPSLGGTDTQYF
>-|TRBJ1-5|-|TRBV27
TGTGCCAGCAGCCTTCTTCGGGGTGGCAATCAGCCCCAGCATTTT
CASSLLRGGNQPQHF
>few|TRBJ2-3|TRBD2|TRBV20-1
TGCAGTGCTAGAGCTACGGCTAGCGGGGAAACAGATACGCAGTATTTT
CSARATASGETDTQYF
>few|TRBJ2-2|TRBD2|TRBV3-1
TGTGCCAGCAGCCAAGATTCAGCGGGGTACTACACCGGGGAGCTGTTTTTT
CASSQDSAGYYTGELFF
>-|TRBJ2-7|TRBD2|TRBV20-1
TGCAGTGCTAGAGATACTAGCGGGCCCACCTACGAGCAGTACTTC
CSARDTSGPTYEQYF
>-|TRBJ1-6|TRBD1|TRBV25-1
TGTGCCAGCAGGCTCCTCTCCGGGACAGATAATTCACCCCTCCACTTT
CASRLLSGTDNSPLHF
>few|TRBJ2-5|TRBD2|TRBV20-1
TGCAGTGCTACTAGGGGACTAGCGGGGTTGGAGACCCAGTACTTC
CSATRGLAGLETQYF
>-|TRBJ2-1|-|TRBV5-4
TGTGCCAGCAGCTTGCTGGGGGAGTGGGCGATCGAGCAGTTCTTC
CASSLLGEWAIEQFF
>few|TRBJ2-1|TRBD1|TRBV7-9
TGTGCCAGCAGCTTGGGGACAGGGCTGGACAATGAGCAGTTCTTC
CASSLGTGLDNEQFF
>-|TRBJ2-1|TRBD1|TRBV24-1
TGTGCCACCAGTGATCGGGGACAGGGTAACAATGAGCAGTTCTTC
CATSDRGQGNNEQFF